Below, one TCR beta chain is given with its context. Its specificity is unknown. Sequenced by immunoSEQ multiplex PCR; TCRdb stores in-frame clones only, minus some. The sample lists about 4,300 clones, around four fifths seen once, with 6% to 7.5% in the top ten. Premalignant or tumor cells were enriched by macro-dissection after pathologic assessment. The entry originates in a study of immune evolution from preneoplasia to lung adenocarcinoma. Germline CDR1 is SEHNR and CDR2 is FQNEAQ (reference sequence). The CDR3 sequence is 16 residues long. V lost 1 base, J lost 6 bases, and 6 bases stayed unmatched. Study results and caveats: Clonality was highest in normal lung, lower in later-stage lesions apparently. Top clone frequencies peaked in normal lung, apparently declining through invasive adenocarcinoma.

This TCR was sampled from a person between 50 and 70 years old with lung adenocarcinoma. Input material: FFPE minimally invasive lung adenocarcinoma tissue. The genes are TRBV7-9 and TRBJ2-1; 10 bases are a match to TRBD2. The CDR3 sequence: CASSLGLAGDLNEQFF. The CDR3 DNA reads as TGTGCCAGCAGCTTAGGCCTAGCGGGAGATCTCAATGAGCAGTTCTTC. Based on the CDR3 plus reference TRBV7-9 and TRBJ2-1, the full variable domain is DTGVSQNPRHKITKRGQNVTFRCDPISEHNRLYWYRQTLGQGPEFLTYFQNEAQLEKSRLLSDRFSAERPKGSFSTLEIQRTEQGDSAMYLCASSLGLAGDLNEQFFGPGTRLTVL.